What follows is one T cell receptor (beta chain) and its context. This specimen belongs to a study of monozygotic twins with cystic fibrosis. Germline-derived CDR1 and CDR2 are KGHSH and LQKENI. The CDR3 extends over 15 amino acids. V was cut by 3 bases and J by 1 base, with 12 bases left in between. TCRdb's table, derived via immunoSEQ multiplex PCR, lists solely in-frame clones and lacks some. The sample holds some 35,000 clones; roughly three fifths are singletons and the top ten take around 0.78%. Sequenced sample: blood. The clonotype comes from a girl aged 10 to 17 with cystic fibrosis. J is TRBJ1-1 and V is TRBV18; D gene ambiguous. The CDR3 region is CASSPALRSNTEAFF. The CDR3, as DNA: TGTGCCAGCTCACCCGCGCTCAGATCGAACACTGAAGCTTTCTTT.